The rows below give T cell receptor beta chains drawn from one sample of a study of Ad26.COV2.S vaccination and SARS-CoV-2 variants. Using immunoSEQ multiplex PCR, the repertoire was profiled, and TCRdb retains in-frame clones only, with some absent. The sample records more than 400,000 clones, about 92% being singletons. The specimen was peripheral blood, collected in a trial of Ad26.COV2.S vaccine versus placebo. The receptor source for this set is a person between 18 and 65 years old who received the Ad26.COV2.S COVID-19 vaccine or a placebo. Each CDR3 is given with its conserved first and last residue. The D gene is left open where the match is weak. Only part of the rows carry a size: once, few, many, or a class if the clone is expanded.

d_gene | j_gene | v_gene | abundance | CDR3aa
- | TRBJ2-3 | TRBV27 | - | CASSLRGTDTQYF
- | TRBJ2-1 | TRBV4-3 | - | CASSHLLGAPWTEQFF
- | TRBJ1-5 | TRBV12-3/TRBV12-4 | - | CASAWETNQPQHF
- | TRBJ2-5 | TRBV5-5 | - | CASSLVGTSQGQETQYF
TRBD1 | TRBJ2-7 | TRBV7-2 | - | CASSPETGGASYEQYF
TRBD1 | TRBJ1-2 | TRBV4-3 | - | CASSQSGTGYGYTF
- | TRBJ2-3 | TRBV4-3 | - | CASSRDQVDTQYF
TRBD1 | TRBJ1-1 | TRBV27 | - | CASSKPLRGDTEAFF
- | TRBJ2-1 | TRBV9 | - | CASSVTGSPGYRSMNEQFF
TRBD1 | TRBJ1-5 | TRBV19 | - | CASNLGTGDVSNQPQHF
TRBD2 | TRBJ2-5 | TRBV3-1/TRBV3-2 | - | CASSQALGGTIAETQYF
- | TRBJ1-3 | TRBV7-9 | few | CASSSTTDSGNTIYF
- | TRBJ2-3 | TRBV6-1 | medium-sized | CASSETGSGADTQYF
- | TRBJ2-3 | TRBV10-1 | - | CASSDPRRFADTQYF
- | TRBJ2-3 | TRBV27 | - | CASSSMDRTETDTQYF
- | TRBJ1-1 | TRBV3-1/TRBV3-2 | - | CASSQDRTVSRTEAFF
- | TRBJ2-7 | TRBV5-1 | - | CASSLAAAYEQYF
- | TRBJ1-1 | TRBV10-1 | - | CASSPYGPPATEAFF
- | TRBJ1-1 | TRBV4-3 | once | CASSQDYGPNTEAFF
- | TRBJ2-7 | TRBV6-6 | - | CASSYGAEIEQYF
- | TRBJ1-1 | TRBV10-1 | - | CASSDSRAPAGNTEAFF
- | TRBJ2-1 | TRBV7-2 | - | CASSLGGYLDNEQFF
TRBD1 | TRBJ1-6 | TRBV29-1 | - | CSVRTGSSPLHF
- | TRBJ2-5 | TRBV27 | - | CASTELGGKTQYF
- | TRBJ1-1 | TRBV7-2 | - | CASSLSPMNTEAFF
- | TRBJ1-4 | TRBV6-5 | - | CASSYSTATSEKLFF
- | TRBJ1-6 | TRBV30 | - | CAWSVLGTYNSPLHF
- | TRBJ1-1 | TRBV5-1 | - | CASSKTVNPNTEAFF
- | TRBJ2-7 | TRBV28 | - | CASSSGLNYYEQYF
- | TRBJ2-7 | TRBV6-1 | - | CASSEGGGVIYEQYF
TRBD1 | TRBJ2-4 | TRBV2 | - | CASRLTGVSKNIQYF
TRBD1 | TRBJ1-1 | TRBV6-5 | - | CASSTPGQRNTEAFF
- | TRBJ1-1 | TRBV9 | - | CASSVAGRGYTEAFF
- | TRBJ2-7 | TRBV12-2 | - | CASRSQGWDYEQYF
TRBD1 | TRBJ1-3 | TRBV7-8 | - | CASSPGTGGSLQVGNTIYF
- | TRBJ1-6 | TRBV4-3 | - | CASRQGSYNSPLHF
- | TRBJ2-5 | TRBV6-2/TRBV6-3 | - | CASSTRDTRPETQYF
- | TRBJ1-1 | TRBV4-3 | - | CASSQEQGPDAEAFF
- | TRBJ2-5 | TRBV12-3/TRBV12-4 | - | CASRIQETQYF
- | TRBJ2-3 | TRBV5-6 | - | CASSFGDLGLHTDTQYF
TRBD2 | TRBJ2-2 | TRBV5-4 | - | CASRRGGADTGELFF
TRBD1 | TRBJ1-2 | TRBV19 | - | CASRNPGQGNGYTF
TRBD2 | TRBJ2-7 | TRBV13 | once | CASSLSGGEQYF
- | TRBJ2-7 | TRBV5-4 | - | CASSRDSRSYEQYF
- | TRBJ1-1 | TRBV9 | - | CASSVEGMEKAFF
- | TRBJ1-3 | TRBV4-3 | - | CASSQVYTRGSGNTIYF
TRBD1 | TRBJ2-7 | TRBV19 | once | CASSVGTGGHYEQYF
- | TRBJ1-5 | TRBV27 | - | CASSLFAGLGQPQHF
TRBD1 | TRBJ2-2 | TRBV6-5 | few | CASRGQGGRTGELFF
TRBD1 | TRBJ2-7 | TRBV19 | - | CASSIDRGQSYEQYF
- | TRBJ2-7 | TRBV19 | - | CASSGGYEQYF
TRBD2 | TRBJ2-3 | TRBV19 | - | CASSIAGTTTDTQYF
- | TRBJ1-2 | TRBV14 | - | CASSQTRGSNYGYTF